The 26 T cell receptor beta chains in this list originate from one sample, sequenced in a study of shared clonotypes between healthy human individuals. Assay: immunoSEQ multiplex PCR; the TCRdb copy retains only in-frame clones and omits some. The profile shows fewer than 3 million clones, around 93% of them singletons. The specimen was naive CD4+ T cells from PBMCs. Subset reported: CD45RA+ positively selected. The receptors derive from a man between 18 and 29 years old in good health. Some clones in this sample may be carry-over from other donors' samples.

The V call is TRBV6-6, the J call TRBJ1-6, with D unresolved. Germline V gene lookup returns CDR1 MNHNY and CDR2 SVGAGI (reference sequence). With 7 bases removed from V and 3 bases from J, the gap between germline ends came to 7 bases. This CDR3 spans 13 amino acids. The CDR3 sequence is CASMPHYNSPLHF. Written as DNA, the CDR3 is TGTGCCAGCATGCCCCACTATAATTCACCCCTCCACTTT.

The chain combines TRBV19 with TRBJ1-5; 12 nucleotides agree with TRBD1. The ends lost 5 bases at V and 6 bases at J; junction bases unmatched: 5. The CDR3 has 15 residues. Germline V CDR1 and CDR2: LNHDA, SQIVND (reference sequence). Here the CDR3 reads CASSSGQGALQPQHF. The DNA of the CDR3 is TGTGCCAGTAGTTCGGGACAGGGGGCTCTTCAGCCCCAGCATTTT.

This chain joins TRBV6-4 and TRBJ2-3; 8 positions match TRBD2. Germline V CDR1 and CDR2: MRHNA, SNTAGT. The CDR3 sequence is 16 residues long. After removal of 6 bases from V and 2 bases from J, the junction contained 10 bases not matched to a gene. The CDR3 region has the DNA TGTGCCAGCAGCGCCATCACTAGCGGCACCACAGATACGCAGTATTTT. Protein sequence: CASSAITSGTTDTQYF.

This clone was picked up one time. This rearrangement joins TRBV6-4 to TRBJ2-5, with 10 bases aligning to TRBD2. Trimming cost V 8 bases and J 4 bases; bases outside gene matches: 13. The CDR3 runs to 16 residues. CDR1 MRHNA and CDR2 SNTAGT come from the germline V gene. The CDR3 is CASPLRASGRGETQYF. CDR3 DNA sequence: TGTGCCAGCCCCCTCAGGGCTAGCGGGAGAGGAGAGACCCAGTACTTC.

The chain carries TRBV28 and TRBJ2-2, with D unclear. CDR3 length: 12 amino acids. Germline CDR1 reads MDHEN; CDR2 reads SYDVKM. V lost 3 bases and J 6 bases, leaving 5 bases between the germline ends. Here the CDR3 DNA reads TGTGCCAGCAGTTTTTCTGCCGGGGAGCTGTTTTTT. It encodes CASSFSAGELFF.

The J gene is TRBJ2-5, the V gene TRBV27; 7 bases match TRBD1. Germline V gene lookup returns CDR1 MNHEY and CDR2 SMNVEV (reference sequence). The CDR3 contains 13 residues. The junction had 6 bases not matched to a gene; V was cut back by 6 bases and J by 5 bases. CDR3 nucleotides: TGTGCCAGCAGGAACACAGGGGTGGAGACCCAGTACTTC. This gives the protein CASRNTGVETQYF.

The rearrangement uses TRBV11-2 and TRBJ2-3, with 8 bases lining up with TRBD2. In germline, CDR1 is SGHAT, CDR2 FQNNGV. J was trimmed by 6 bases and V by 3 bases; bases with no gene match: 8. This CDR3 contains 15 residues. This CDR3 reads CASSFVGRASDTQYF. In DNA form, the CDR3 reads TGTGCCAGCAGCTTTGTCGGGAGGGCCTCGGATACGCAGTATTTT.

This chain links TRBV18 with TRBJ2-7; D is uncertain. Germline lookup yields CDR1 KGHSH and CDR2 LQKENI. V gave up 0 bases and J gave up 3 bases, with 3 bases separating them. The CDR3 is made up of 12 amino acids. Here the CDR3 reads CASSPPDYEQYF. In DNA form, the CDR3 reads TGTGCCAGCTCACCACCAGACTACGAGCAGTACTTC.

The chain combines TRBV5-4 with TRBJ2-5; a possible D gene is TRBD1 (6 bases). CDR3 size: 15 residues. V lost 4 bases, J lost 5 bases, and 18 bases lay in between. Germline V gene lookup returns CDR1 SGHNT and CDR2 YYREEE (reference sequence). The CDR3 protein is CASSRETGIFETQYF. As DNA, the CDR3 is TGTGCCAGCAGCCGCGAGACAGGTATTTTCGAGACCCAGTACTTC. The whole variable domain, remainder taken from reference TRBV5-4 and TRBJ2-5, is ETGVTQSPTHLIKTRGQQVTLRCSSQSGHNTVSWYQQALGQGPQFIFQYYREEENGRGNFPPRFSGLQFPNYSSELNVNALELDDSALYLCASSRETGIFETQYFGPGTRLLVL.

V usage is TRBV7-9 and J usage is TRBJ2-1; D unclear. This CDR3 comprises 14 residues. The germline gives CDR1 SEHNR, CDR2 FQNEAQ (reference sequence). The V end was cut by 1 base, the J end by 4 bases, with 8 bases between. CDR3 residues: CASSLEVRYNEQFF. The CDR3 region has the DNA TGTGCCAGCAGCTTAGAAGTGCGATACAATGAGCAGTTCTTC. The whole variable domain, remainder taken from reference TRBV7-9 and TRBJ2-1, is DTGVSQNPRHKITKRGQNVTFRCDPISEHNRLYWYRQTLGQGPEFLTYFQNEAQLEKSRLLSDRFSAERPKGSFSTLEIQRTEQGDSAMYLCASSLEVRYNEQFFGPGTRLTVL.

This chain uses TRBV6-1 with TRBJ2-2; 7 nucleotides agree with TRBD1. The V and J ends lost 5 bases and 6 bases, in that order; junction bases with no gene match: 9. CDR1 MNHNS and CDR2 SASEGT come from the germline V gene. CDR3 length: 15 amino acids. The CDR3 reads CASSLRGGYPGELFF. The CDR3, as DNA: TGTGCCAGCAGTCTCAGAGGGGGCTATCCCGGGGAGCTGTTTTTT.

A remark on this clone: Other nucleotide sequences in the sample specify the same CDR3. The CDR3 spells CASSLVGGMNTEAFF. DNA of the CDR3: TGCGCCAGCAGCTTGGTTGGGGGTATGAACACTGAAGCTTTCTTT. This chain links TRBV5-1 with TRBJ1-1; a weak D match, TRBD1 (5 bases). Germline V gene lookup returns CDR1 SGHRS and CDR2 YFSETQ. This CDR3 is 15 amino acids long. V lost 0 bases and J lost 0, with 9 bases in between. The full variable domain, its missing parts supplied by reference TRBV5-1 and TRBJ1-1, is KAGVTQTPRYLIKTRGQQVTLSCSPISGHRSVSWYQQTPGQGLQFLFEYFSETQRNKGNFPGRFSGRQFSNSRSEMNVSTLELGDSALYLCASSLVGGMNTEAFFGQGTRLTVV.

This clone was seen only a few times. This chain links TRBV5-4 with TRBJ1-1; D is possibly TRBD1 (5 bases). Looked up from germline, CDR1 is SGHNT and CDR2 is YYREEE (reference sequence). The CDR3 sequence is 11 residues long. The V and J ends lost 5 bases and 6 bases respectively, with 8 bases between them. The CDR3 DNA follows: TGTGCCAGCAGAGCAGGGCCTGAAGCTTTCTTT. Its translation: CASRAGPEAFF.

The V gene is TRBV11-2, the J gene TRBJ2-1; D might be TRBD2 (6 bases). V lost 2 bases and J 6 bases, leaving 11 bases between the germline ends. The CDR3 covers 14 residues. Germline V CDR1 and CDR2: SGHAT, FQNNGV. The chain's CDR3 is CASSLTSLANEQFF. CDR3 sequence (DNA): TGTGCCAGCAGCTTAACTAGCTTAGCCAATGAGCAGTTCTTC.

The J gene is TRBJ2-7, the V gene TRBV7-6, with 13 bases fitting TRBD2. V was clipped by 5 bases and J by 3 bases; unmatched bases: 7. CDR1 and CDR2 from the germline V gene are SGHVS and FNYEAQ. The CDR3 spans 16 residues. CDR3 DNA sequence: TGTGCCAGCAGCCCTACTAGCGGGAGGGGTTACTACGAGCAGTACTTC. Translated, it gives CASSPTSGRGYYEQYF.

CDR3 nucleotide sequence: TGTGCCAGCAGGGATGGACCAAACTATGGCTACACCTTC. Amino acid sequence: CASRDGPNYGYTF. The chain carries TRBV28 and TRBJ1-2; the D is unclear. The CDR3 is made up of 13 amino acids. Germline CDR1 and CDR2: MDHEN and SYDVKM. The V and J ends lost 6 bases and 2 bases respectively, with 10 bases between them.

This clone was detected only once. This chain joins TRBV6-1 and TRBJ1-2; 8 nucleotides agree with TRBD1. CDR3 length: 15 amino acids. J gave up 3 bases and V 0 bases, and 3 bases lay outside the gene matches. CDR1 MNHNS and CDR2 SASEGT come from the germline V gene. The CDR3 DNA sequence: TGTGCCAGCAGTGAAGCGACAGGGGCTCACTATGGCTACACCTTC. Its protein product is CASSEATGAHYGYTF.

Concerning this clone itself: The same CDR3 arises from other DNA sequences in this sample as well. The chain uses TRBV28 and TRBJ1-1; no clear D gene. CDR3 length equals 11 residues. Germline loops: CDR1 MDHEN, CDR2 SYDVKM. V gave up 3 bases and J gave up 5 bases, with 4 bases separating them. CDR3 nucleotide sequence: TGTGCCAGCAGTTTTTCTACTGAAGCTTTCTTT. Amino acid sequence: CASSFSTEAFF.

On this clone: The sample holds other DNA sequences that translate to the same CDR3. This chain uses TRBV7-9 with TRBJ1-3, with D unclear. The germline CDR1 and CDR2 sequences are SEHNR and FQNEAQ (reference sequence). V was cut by 1 base and J by 4 bases, with 5 bases left in between. The length of the CDR3 is 13 residues. CDR3 sequence: CASSLGTGNTIYF. CDR3 bases: TGTGCCAGCAGCTTAGGGACGGGAAACACCATATATTTT. Full variable domain (remainder filled in from reference TRBV7-9 and TRBJ1-3): DTGVSQNPRHKITKRGQNVTFRCDPISEHNRLYWYRQTLGQGPEFLTYFQNEAQLEKSRLLSDRFSAERPKGSFSTLEIQRTEQGDSAMYLCASSLGTGNTIYFGEGSWLTVV.

The CDR3 region is CASSPDWVDGPYEQYF. CDR3 nucleotides: TGTGCCAGCAGCCCTGACTGGGTGGATGGCCCCTACGAGCAGTACTTC. The rearrangement links TRBV7-9 to TRBJ2-7; D gene ambiguous. The CDR3 is 16 amino acids. Germline CDR1 reads SEHNR; CDR2 reads FQNEAQ (reference sequence). The V gene lost 5 bases and the J gene lost 2 bases, with 19 bases spanning the gap.

V is TRBV19 and J is TRBJ2-3; D gene uncertain. The CDR3 is made up of 15 amino acids. Trimming stripped 9 bases from V and 4 bases from J, with 20 bases between. From germline, CDR1 is LNHDA and CDR2 SQIVND (reference sequence). CDR3 residues: CASRPAGVSSDTQYF. The CDR3 bases are TGTGCCAGCCGCCCAGCCGGTGTGTCTTCAGATACGCAGTATTTT.

This clone was picked up one time. Other nucleotide sequences from this sample produce the same CDR3. The gene calls are TRBV18 and TRBJ2-5; D is undetermined. There are 11 residues in the CDR3. CDR1 is KGHSH, CDR2 LQKENI, per germline. Trimming removed 6 bases from V and 1 base from J, with 3 bases in between. This chain's CDR3 is CASSSQETQYF. CDR3 DNA sequence: TGTGCCAGCTCGTCCCAAGAGACCCAGTACTTC. The variable domain in full, with the rest retrieved from reference TRBV18 and TRBJ2-5, is NAGVMQNPRHLVRRRGQEARLRCSPMKGHSHVYWYRQLPEEGLKFMVYLQKENIIDESGMPKERFSAEFPKEGPSILRIQQVVRGDSAAYFCASSSQETQYFGPGTRLLVL.

The chain employs TRBV10-3 and TRBJ2-7; no firm D call. Germline CDR1 is ENHRY and CDR2 is SYGVKD. The CDR3 contains 15 residues. The V gene lost 1 base and the J gene lost 0 bases, with 10 bases spanning the gap. CDR3 coding DNA: TGTGCCATCAGTGAGTATCGGAGTGACTCCTACGAGCAGTACTTC. Translating gives CAISEYRSDSYEQYF.

A note on this clone: This specimen includes other DNA sequences encoding the same CDR3. This chain connects TRBV5-1 to TRBJ1-5, with D tentatively TRBD1 (6 bases). Germline lookup yields CDR1 SGHRS and CDR2 YFSETQ. This CDR3 has 14 residues. Between the trimmed V and J ends, which lost 2 bases and 7 bases, there was a span of 13 bases. CDR3 residues: CASSFLQGGQPQHF. The CDR3 region has the DNA TGCGCCAGCAGCTTTCTACAGGGCGGACAGCCCCAGCATTTT.

The chain carries TRBV11-3 and TRBJ2-1; no definite D call. The V and J ends lost 1 base and 3 bases respectively, with 10 bases between them. Germline CDR1 reads SGHNT; CDR2 reads YENEEA. The CDR3 length is 15 residues. The CDR3 spells CASSLGSTGYNEQFF. In DNA form, the CDR3 reads TGTGCCAGCAGCTTAGGTTCAACGGGCTACAATGAGCAGTTCTTC.

The chain employs TRBV28 and TRBJ1-2; D ambiguous. The CDR3 consists of 12 residues. Trimming removed 7 bases at V and 4 bases at J, with 10 bases between. CDR1 and CDR2 (germline): MDHEN, SYDVKM. As DNA, the CDR3 is TGTGCCAGCAAAGGGAGGGTCTATGGCTACACCTTC. This translates into CASKGRVYGYTF.